Listed below are T cell receptor beta chains from one sample, sequenced in a study of somatic mutations in cytotoxic T cells in rheumatoid arthritis. TCRdb's copy holds only in-frame clones and misses some; the assay was immunoSEQ multiplex PCR. The sample lists roughly 7,700 clones, 65% to 75% seen once, with 30% to 45% in the top ten. Sequencing used CD8+ T cells sorted from blood. These receptors were obtained from an adult with rheumatoid arthritis. The CDR3 runs from the conserved cysteine through the conserved F or W. D genes are given only for firm matches. Clone size is given for some rows only: seen once, a few or many times, or a class if the clone is expanded.

d_call clone_size j_call v_call cdr3_aa cdr3_nt
NA NA TRBJ2-1 TRBV18 CASSPGVRVDEQFF TGTGCCAGCTCACCTGGGGTACGGGTAGATGAGCAGTTCTTC
TRBD2 NA TRBJ2-7 TRBV5-1 CASSPGGGGPYEQYF TGCGCCAGCAGCCCCGGGGGGGGAGGGCCCTACGAGCAGTACTTC
TRBD2 NA TRBJ2-7 TRBV27 CASSPGLVYEQYF TGTGCCAGCAGTCCGGGACTAGTCTACGAGCAGTACTTC
NA NA TRBJ2-7 TRBV28 CASSRRGGIYEQYF TGTGCCAGCAGTCGCAGGGGGGGAATCTACGAGCAGTACTTC
NA few TRBJ1-5 TRBV19 CASSPTLWNSNQPQHF TGTGCCAGTAGTCCGACCCTATGGAATAGCAATCAGCCCCAGCATTTT
TRBD1 NA TRBJ2-5 TRBV5-8 CASSTGQGAETQYF TGTGCCAGCAGCACCGGACAGGGGGCTGAGACCCAGTACTTC
NA NA TRBJ2-5 TRBV20-1 CSARPPYF TGCAGTGCTAGACCCCCGTACTTC
NA once TRBJ2-2 TRBV20-1 CSAAGSGELFF TGCAGTGCTGCAGGGAGCGGGGAGCTGTTTTTT
TRBD2 NA TRBJ2-7 TRBV28 CASSRDRGTSLYEQYF TGTGCCAGCAGTCGCGATCGGGGGACTAGCCTCTACGAGCAGTACTTC
NA once TRBJ1-2 TRBV9 CASSVEGRSYGYTF TGTGCCAGCAGCGTCGAAGGGCGCTCATATGGCTACACCTTC
NA NA TRBJ2-7 TRBV7-2 CASSPRRYEQYF TGTGCCAGCAGCCCGAGGAGGTACGAGCAGTACTTC
NA few TRBJ1-2 TRBV7-9 CASSFISGYGYTF TGTGCCAGCAGCTTTATTTCGGGGTACGGCTACACCTTC
TRBD1 NA TRBJ1-2 TRBV10-3 CAISERDRGWFGYTF TGTGCCATCAGTGAGCGGGACAGGGGATGGTTTGGCTACACCTTC
NA NA TRBJ2-1 TRBV30 CAWSEVGVGEQFF TGTGCCTGGAGTGAAGTGGGAGTGGGTGAGCAGTTCTTC
NA NA TRBJ1-1 TRBV9 CASSPRGGVEAFF TGTGCCAGCAGCCCCCGCGGGGGAGTTGAAGCTTTCTTT
TRBD2 large TRBJ2-7 TRBV5-6 CASSFGTSGFYEQYF TGTGCCAGCAGCTTCGGGACTAGCGGATTTTACGAGCAGTACTTC
TRBD1 NA TRBJ1-1 TRBV5-6 CASSLGQVWAFF TGTGCCAGCAGCCTGGGACAGGTGTGGGCTTTCTTT